This T cell receptor beta chain was recorded in a study of blood T cell repertoires in COVID-19. For the study at large: Specimens from acute and convalescent COVID-19 originated in the United States, Italy and Spain.

Seattle participants joined during active infection and were tracked over time. Profiling relied on immunoSEQ multiplex PCR, and the TCRdb table lists in-frame clones only, not all of them. The data hold about 410,000 clones, with roughly 90% observed a single time. This CDR3 has 15 amino acids. V was clipped by 4 bases and J by 5 bases, with 17 bases between them. Germline assignment: CDR1 SGHTA and CDR2 FQGTGA. This receptor was obtained from a woman aged 35 to 49 with COVID-19, enrolled during active disease. The chain has TRBV7-3 and TRBJ1-1; a weak D match, TRBD1 (6 bases). The sequenced sample was peripheral blood. The DNA of the CDR3 is TGTGCCAGCAGCTCTGAGTCAGGGGCCAGGACTGAAGCTTTCTTT. It codes for CASSSESGARTEAFF.